The present T cell receptor beta chain was sequenced within a study of blood T cell repertoires in COVID-19. Study-level background: The origin of the acute and convalescent COVID-19 samples was the United States, Italy and Spain. The analysed material was cDNA or gDNA that came from T cells, B-cell-depleted T cells, or PBMCs.

CDR1 and CDR2 (germline): LGHDT, YNNKEL (reference sequence). V lost 5 bases and J 1 base, leaving 11 bases between the germline ends. This CDR3 region has 14 residues. Per the authors' pipeline: Reference gene primers were amplified, and this amplification served to estimate nucleated cell counts. The data were produced by immunoSEQ multiplex PCR, yet TCRdb's version contains in-frame clones alone and is incomplete. V, J and clone size are taken as reported in that table, and D and trimming were inferred from the DNA itself. The table has a few hundred thousand clones, more than 75% seen once; the top ten hold 1.5% to 2%. Living in 24 US areas, the participants were between roughly 18 and 90 years of age.

The sample taken for sequencing was PBMCs or T cells enriched from blood (not recorded which). The chain couples TRBV3-1 (or the pseudogene TRBV3-2) to TRBJ2-5; no definite D call. The source of this sequence is a woman aged 40 to 50 who had recovered from COVID-19. CDR3 nucleotide sequence: TGTGCCAGCAGCAGTCGGAGACCCCAAGAGACCCAGTACTTC. It translates to CASSSRRPQETQYF.